This TCR beta chain was recovered during a study of brain T cells in children with intractable seizures. Losses at the gene ends were 0 bases for V and 8 bases for J; bases not matched to a gene: 4. The CDR3 has 14 residues. From germline, CDR1 is ENHRY and CDR2 SYGVKD. Profiled with immunoSEQ multiplex PCR; TCRdb holds only in-frame clones, not every one. The sample contains 75,000 to 80,000 clones, about 93% of which appear only once. Sequences were derived from peripheral blood, sampled at surgery. This sequence joins TRBV10-3 and TRBJ1-2; 9 positions match TRBD1. This TCR came from a boy under two years old with tuberous sclerosis and intractable seizures. The DNA for the CDR3 is TGTGCCATCAGTGAGTCGGGGACAGGGTACGGCTACACCTTC. Translation gives CAISESGTGYGYTF.